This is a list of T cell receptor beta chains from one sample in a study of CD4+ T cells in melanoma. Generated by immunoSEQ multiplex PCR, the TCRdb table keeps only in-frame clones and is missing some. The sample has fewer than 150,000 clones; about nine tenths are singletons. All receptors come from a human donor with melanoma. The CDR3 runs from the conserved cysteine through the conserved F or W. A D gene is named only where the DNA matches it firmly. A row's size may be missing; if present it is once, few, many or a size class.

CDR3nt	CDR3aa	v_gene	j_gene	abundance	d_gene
TGTGCCAGCAGCCAGGTCGGGACAGGGGAGGAAAAACTGTTTTTT	CASSQVGTGEEKLFF	TRBV4-2	TRBJ1-4	NA	TRBD1
TGTGCCAGTAGCCGCCTAGGACAGGGGCTATACAATGAGCAGTTCTTC	CASSRLGQGLYNEQFF	TRBV19	TRBJ2-1	NA	TRBD1
TGTGCCAGCAGCTGGGGGAGCGGGGACCCCCGGGGGCAGTTCTTC	CASSWGSGDPRGQFF	TRBV7-9	TRBJ2-1	once	TRBD2
TGTGCCAGCAGCAGGGGAGGGGCCCTTTCACCCCTCCACTTT	CASSRGGALSPLHF	TRBV7-9	TRBJ1-6	NA	NA
TGTGCCACCACAGAATCACCGAACACCGGGGAGCTGTTTTTT	CATTESPNTGELFF	TRBV5-4	TRBJ2-2	NA	NA
TGTGCCAGTGCAGGGTACTACGAGCAGTACTTC	CASAGYYEQYF	TRBV2	TRBJ2-7	NA	NA
TGTGCCAGCTCACCTTGGGACCGTACCTACGAGCAGTACTTC	CASSPWDRTYEQYF	TRBV18	TRBJ2-7	NA	NA
TGTGCCAGCACCAGAGGCACGAGCACAGATACGCAGTATTTT	CASTRGTSTDTQYF	TRBV7-9	TRBJ2-3	NA	NA
TGTGCCAGCAGCCCACAGTGGCCGGAAACTAACTATGGCTACACCTTC	CASSPQWPETNYGYTF	TRBV13	TRBJ1-2	NA	NA
TGCGCCAGCAGCCAAGAAATCCGCGGAAGCGGGAGTGAAAAACTGTTTTTT	CASSQEIRGSGSEKLFF	TRBV4-1	TRBJ1-4	NA	NA
TGCGCCAGCAGCCCGGGGCGACAGGGCAGCACCGGGGAGCTGTTTTTT	CASSPGRQGSTGELFF	TRBV5-1	TRBJ2-2	NA	TRBD1
TGTGCCAGCAGTGACCCGGGCAGCTCTGGGGCCAACGTCCTGACTTTC	CASSDPGSSGANVLTF	TRBV6-1	TRBJ2-6	NA	NA
TGCGCCAGCAGCCAGTCAAGCGGGGGGGCAAACTACAATGAGCAGTTCTTC	CASSQSSGGANYNEQFF	TRBV4-1	TRBJ2-1	NA	TRBD2
TGTGCCAGCAGTCACCGACAGGGGGAAGCCGCCTATAATTCACCCCTCCACTTT	CASSHRQGEAAYNSPLHF	TRBV2	TRBJ1-6	NA	TRBD1
TGTGCCAGCAGCCAACGGGACAGCTCCTACGAGCAGTACTTC	CASSQRDSSYEQYF	TRBV4-2	TRBJ2-7	NA	TRBD1
TGTGCCAGCAGCTTGAACAGGGCGAACACCGGGGAGCTGTTTTTT	CASSLNRANTGELFF	TRBV7-2	TRBJ2-2	NA	NA
TGTGCCAGCTCACCTGCGGCAAAAGAGACCCAGTACTTC	CASSPAAKETQYF	TRBV18	TRBJ2-5	NA	NA
TGCGCCAGCAGCTTGGAACCCGGGGCGGGCGGCTACACCTTC	CASSLEPGAGGYTF	TRBV5-1	TRBJ1-2	NA	NA
TGCGCCAGCAGCTCCCCAACTAGCGGGGGGCCCGAGGATACGCAGTATTTT	CASSSPTSGGPEDTQYF	TRBV5-1	TRBJ2-3	NA	TRBD2
TGTGCCAGCAGCTCACCGGGACGATCCACCGAGGAGCTGTTTTTT	CASSSPGRSTEELFF	TRBV5-4	TRBJ2-2	NA	NA
TGTGCCAGCACATGGGTGGGCTATGAGCAGTTCTTC	CASTWVGYEQFF	TRBV6-1	TRBJ2-1	once	NA
TGTGCCAGCAGACTCCCGGGAGGGAACACTGAAGCTTTCTTT	CASRLPGGNTEAFF	TRBV6-6	TRBJ1-1	NA	NA
TGCGCCAGCAGCTTGGAGGCGGGGCAAGAGACCCAGTACTTC	CASSLEAGQETQYF	TRBV5-1	TRBJ2-5	NA	NA
TGCACCAGCAGCCAAGATCGAACTCCGGACTCCAAGTGGTACAATGAGCAGTTCTTC	CTSSQDRTPDSKWYNEQFF	TRBV1	TRBJ2-1	NA	NA
TGTGCCAGCAGCCGGGGGGACGGAGCCTCCTACGAGCAGTACTTC	CASSRGDGASYEQYF	TRBV5-8	TRBJ2-7	once	TRBD2
TGTGCCAGCAGTGCTCAGGCCAGCTATGGCTACACCTTC	CASSAQASYGYTF	TRBV2	TRBJ1-2	NA	NA
TGTGCCAGAAGCTTAGAGGGCGCCGAAGGTGATGATCATACGCAGTATTTT	CARSLEGAEGDDHTQYF	TRBV7-5	TRBJ2-3	NA	NA